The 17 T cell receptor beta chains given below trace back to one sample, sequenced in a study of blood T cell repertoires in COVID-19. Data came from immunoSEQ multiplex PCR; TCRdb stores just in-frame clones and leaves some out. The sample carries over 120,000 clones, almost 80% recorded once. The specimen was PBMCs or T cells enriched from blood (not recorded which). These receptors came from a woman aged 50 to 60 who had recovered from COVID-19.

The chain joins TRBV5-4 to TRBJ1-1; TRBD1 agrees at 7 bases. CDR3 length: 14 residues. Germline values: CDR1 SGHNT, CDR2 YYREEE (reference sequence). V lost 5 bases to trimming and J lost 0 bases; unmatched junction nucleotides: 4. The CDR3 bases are TGTGCCAGCAGAGGGGGCGGGTTGAACACTGAAGCTTTCTTT. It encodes CASRGGGLNTEAFF.

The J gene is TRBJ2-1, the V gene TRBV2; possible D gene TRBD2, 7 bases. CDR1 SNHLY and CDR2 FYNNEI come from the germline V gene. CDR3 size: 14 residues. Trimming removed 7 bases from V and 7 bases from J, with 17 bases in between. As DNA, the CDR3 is TGTGCCAGCAAGTGGGGGGGGCCGGAAAATGAGCAGTTCTTC. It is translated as CASKWGGPENEQFF.

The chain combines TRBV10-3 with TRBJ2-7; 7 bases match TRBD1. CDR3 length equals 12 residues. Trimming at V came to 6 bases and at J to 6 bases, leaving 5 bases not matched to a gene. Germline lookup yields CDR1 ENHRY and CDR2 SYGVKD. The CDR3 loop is CAISRDRPEQYF. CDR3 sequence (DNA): TGTGCCATCAGCCGGGACAGACCCGAGCAGTACTTC.

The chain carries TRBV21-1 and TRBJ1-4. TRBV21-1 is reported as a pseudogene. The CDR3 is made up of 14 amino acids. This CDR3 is CASLGGALLEKLFF. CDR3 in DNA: TGTGCCAGCTTGGGAGGGGCTCTCTTAGAAAAACTGTTTTTT.

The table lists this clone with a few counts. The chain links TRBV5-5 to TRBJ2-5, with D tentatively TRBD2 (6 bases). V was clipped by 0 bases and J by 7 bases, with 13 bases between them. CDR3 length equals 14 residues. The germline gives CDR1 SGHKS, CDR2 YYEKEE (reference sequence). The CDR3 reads CASSLEGPAGTQYF. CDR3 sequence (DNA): TGTGCCAGCAGCTTGGAGGGACCAGCGGGGACCCAGTACTTC.

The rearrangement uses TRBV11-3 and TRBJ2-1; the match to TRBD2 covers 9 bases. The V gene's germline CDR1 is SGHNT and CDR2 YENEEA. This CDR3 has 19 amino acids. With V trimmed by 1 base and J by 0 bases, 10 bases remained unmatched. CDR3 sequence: CASSLVLSGGLFSYNEQFF. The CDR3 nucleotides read TGTGCCAGCAGCTTAGTCTTGAGCGGGGGGCTCTTCTCCTACAATGAGCAGTTCTTC.

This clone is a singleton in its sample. The CDR3 loop reads CASSLGGQPNEKLFF. The CDR3 DNA is TGCGCCAGCAGCTTGGGGGGACAGCCTAATGAAAAACTGTTTTTT. V usage is TRBV5-1 and J usage is TRBJ1-4; 7 nucleotides match TRBD1. Germline-derived CDR1 and CDR2 are SGHRS and YFSETQ. Trimming at V came to 0 bases and at J to 3 bases, leaving 2 bases not matched to a gene. This CDR3 has 15 residues.

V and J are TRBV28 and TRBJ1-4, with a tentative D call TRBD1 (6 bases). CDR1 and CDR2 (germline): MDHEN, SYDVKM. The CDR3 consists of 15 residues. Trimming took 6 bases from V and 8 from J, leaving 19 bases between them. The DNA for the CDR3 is TGTGCCAGCAGCCTCGGACAGACCCTGGGGGAAAAACTGTTTTTT. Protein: CASSLGQTLGEKLFF.

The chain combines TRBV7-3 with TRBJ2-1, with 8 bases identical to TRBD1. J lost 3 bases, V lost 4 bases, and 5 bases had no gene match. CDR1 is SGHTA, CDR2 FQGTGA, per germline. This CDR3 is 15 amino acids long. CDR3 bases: TGTGCCAGCAGCTCGTCCGGACAGGGCTACAATGAGCAGTTCTTC. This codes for CASSSSGQGYNEQFF.

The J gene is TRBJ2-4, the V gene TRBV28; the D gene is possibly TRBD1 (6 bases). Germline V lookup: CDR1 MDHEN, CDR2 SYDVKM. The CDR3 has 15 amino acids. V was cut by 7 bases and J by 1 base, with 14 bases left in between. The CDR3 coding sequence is TGTGCCAGCATGTCACAGGGCAAGGCCAAAAACATTCAGTACTTC. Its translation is CASMSQGKAKNIQYF.

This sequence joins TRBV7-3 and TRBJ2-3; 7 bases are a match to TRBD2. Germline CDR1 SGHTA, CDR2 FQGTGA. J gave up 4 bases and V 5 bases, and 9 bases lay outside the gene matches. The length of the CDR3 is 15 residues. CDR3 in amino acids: CASSPGGGEADTQYF. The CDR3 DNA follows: TGTGCCAGCAGCCCTGGGGGGGGAGAGGCAGATACGCAGTATTTT.

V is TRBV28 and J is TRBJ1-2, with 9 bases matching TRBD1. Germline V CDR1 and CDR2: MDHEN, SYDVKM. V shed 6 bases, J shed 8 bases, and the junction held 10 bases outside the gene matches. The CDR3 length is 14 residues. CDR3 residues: CASRPTGGAEGYTF. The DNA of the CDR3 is TGTGCCAGCAGACCTACAGGGGGCGCAGAAGGCTACACCTTC.

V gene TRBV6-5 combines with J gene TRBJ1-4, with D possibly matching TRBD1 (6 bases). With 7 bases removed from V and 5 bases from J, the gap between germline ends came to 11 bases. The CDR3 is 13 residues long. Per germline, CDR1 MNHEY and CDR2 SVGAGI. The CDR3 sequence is CASTAGVNEKLFF. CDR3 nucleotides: TGTGCCAGCACGGCAGGGGTGAATGAAAAACTGTTTTTT.

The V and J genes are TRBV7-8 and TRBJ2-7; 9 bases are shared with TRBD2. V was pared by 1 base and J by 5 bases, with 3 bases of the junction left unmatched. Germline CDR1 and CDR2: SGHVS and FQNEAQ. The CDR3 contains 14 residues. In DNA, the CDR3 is TGTGCCAGCAGCTTAGTCCTAGCGGGAAACGAGCAGTACTTC. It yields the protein CASSLVLAGNEQYF.

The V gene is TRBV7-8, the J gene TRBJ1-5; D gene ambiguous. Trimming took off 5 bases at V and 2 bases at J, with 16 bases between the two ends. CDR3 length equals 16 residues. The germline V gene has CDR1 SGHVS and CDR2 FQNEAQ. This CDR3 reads CASSTWIDSRNQPQHF. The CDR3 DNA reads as TGTGCCAGCAGCACTTGGATCGACTCACGCAATCAGCCCCAGCATTTT. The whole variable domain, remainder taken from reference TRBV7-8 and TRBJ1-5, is GAGVSQSPRYKVAKRGQDVALRCDPISGHVSLFWYQQALGQGPEFLTYFQNEAQLDKSGLPSDRFFAERPEGSVSTLKIQRTQQEDSAVYLCASSTWIDSRNQPQHFGDGTRLSIL.

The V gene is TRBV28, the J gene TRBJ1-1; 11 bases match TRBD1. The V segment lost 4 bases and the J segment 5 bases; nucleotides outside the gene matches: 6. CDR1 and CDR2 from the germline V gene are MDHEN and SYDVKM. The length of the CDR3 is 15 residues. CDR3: CASSSGQGVGTEAFF. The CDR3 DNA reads TGTGCCAGCAGTTCGGGACAGGGGGTAGGTACTGAAGCTTTCTTT.

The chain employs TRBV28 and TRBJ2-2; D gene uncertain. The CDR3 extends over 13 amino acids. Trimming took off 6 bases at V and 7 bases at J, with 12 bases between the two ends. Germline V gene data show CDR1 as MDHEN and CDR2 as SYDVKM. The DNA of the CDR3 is TGTGCCAGCAGCCCTCCTTCGGGCGGGGAGCTGTTTTTT. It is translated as CASSPPSGGELFF. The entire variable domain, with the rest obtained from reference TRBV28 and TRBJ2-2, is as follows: DVKVTQSSRYLVKRTGEKVFLECVQDMDHENMFWYRQDPGLGLRLIYFSYDVKMKEKGDIPEGYSVSREKKERFSLILESASTNQTSMYLCASSPPSGGELFFGEGSRLTVL.